This T cell receptor beta chain derives from a study of T cell responses to AZD1222 COVID-19 vaccine. The repertoire was sequenced with immunoSEQ multiplex PCR; TCRdb's copy has only in-frame clones and lacks some. The sample consists of 150,000 to 200,000 clones, more than 80% of them appearing once. The CDR3 consists of 13 residues. Germline CDR1 reads SQVTM; CDR2 reads ANQGSEA. With V trimmed by 4 bases and J by 1 base, 1 base remained unmatched. Comments on this clone: What it recognizes is unknown.

Study-level results: Possibly, clonal diversity was underestimated; donors were largely white British and included more females. Spike-wide vaccine-associated CD4 TCRs dominated at 160-218 and 743-854. Close to half of spike-specific TCRs reportedly recognize unmutated variant regions. The study sampled repertoires only after the peak T cell response.

The source of this sequence is an adult who received the MenACWY meningococcal vaccine as a control. Sequences were derived from peripheral blood, sampled 28 days after the second dose of the MenACWY control vaccine. This chain joins TRBV29-1 and TRBJ1-1; 9 nucleotides match TRBD1. CDR3 nucleotide sequence: TGCAGCGTTGCACAGGGGGCGAACACTGAAGCTTTCTTT. Protein: CSVAQGANTEAFF.